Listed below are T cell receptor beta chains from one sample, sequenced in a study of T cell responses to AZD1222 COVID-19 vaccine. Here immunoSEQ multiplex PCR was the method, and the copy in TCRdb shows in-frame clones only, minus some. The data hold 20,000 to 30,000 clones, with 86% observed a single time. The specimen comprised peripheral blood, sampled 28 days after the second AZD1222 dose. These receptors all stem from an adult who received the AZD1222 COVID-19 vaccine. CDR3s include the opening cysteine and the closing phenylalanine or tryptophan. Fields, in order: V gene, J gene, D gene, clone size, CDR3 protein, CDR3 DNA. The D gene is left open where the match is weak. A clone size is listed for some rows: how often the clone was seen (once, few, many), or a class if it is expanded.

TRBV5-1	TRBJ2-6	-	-	CASSLADASGANVLTF	TGCGCCAGCAGCTTAGCGGACGCCTCTGGGGCCAACGTCCTGACTTTC
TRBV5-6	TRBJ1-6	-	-	CASSLYQLNYNSPLHF	TGTGCCAGCAGCTTGTACCAGCTTAACTATAATTCACCCCTCCACTTT
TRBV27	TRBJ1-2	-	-	CASSRNRENYGYTF	TGTGCCAGCAGCAGAAACAGGGAAAACTATGGCTACACCTTC
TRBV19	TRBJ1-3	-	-	CASSTQYSSGNTIYF	TGTGCCAGTAGTACTCAGTACTCCTCTGGAAACACCATATATTTT
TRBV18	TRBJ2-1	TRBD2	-	CASSPPGGRVYNEQFF	TGTGCCAGCTCACCACCGGGCGGGAGAGTTTACAATGAGCAGTTCTTC
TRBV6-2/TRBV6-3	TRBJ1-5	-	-	CASSYSSSGTFNQPQHF	TGTGCCAGCAGTTACTCGAGCTCAGGGACGTTCAATCAGCCCCAGCATTTT
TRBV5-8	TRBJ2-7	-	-	CASSLIGRAGEQYF	TGTGCCAGCAGCTTGATAGGCAGGGCGGGCGAGCAGTACTTC
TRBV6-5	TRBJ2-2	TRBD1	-	CASSRTGGAAGELFF	TGTGCCAGCAGTAGGACAGGGGGCGCGGCCGGGGAGCTGTTTTTT
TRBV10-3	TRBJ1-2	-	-	CATKGGDGYTF	TGTGCCACAAAAGGAGGAGATGGCTACACCTTC
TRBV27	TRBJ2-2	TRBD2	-	CASSFMGSTSGTGELFF	TGTGCCAGCAGTTTCATGGGTTCGACTAGCGGGACCGGGGAGCTGTTTTTT
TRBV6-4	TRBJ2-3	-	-	CASSDKETDTQYF	TGTGCCAGCAGTGATAAGGAAACAGATACGCAGTATTTT
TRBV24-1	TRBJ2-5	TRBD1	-	CATSAGTGVGETQYF	TGTGCCACCAGTGCCGGGACAGGGGTTGGAGAGACCCAGTACTTC
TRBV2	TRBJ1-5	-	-	CASRLSNQPQHF	TGTGCCAGCAGGTTAAGCAATCAGCCCCAGCATTTT
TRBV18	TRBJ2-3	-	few	CASSPPTASPDTQYF	TGTGCCAGCTCACCACCTACGGCCAGCCCAGATACGCAGTATTTT
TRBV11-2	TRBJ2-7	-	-	CASSTWDSTWEQYF	TGTGCCAGCAGCACATGGGACTCCACATGGGAGCAGTACTTC
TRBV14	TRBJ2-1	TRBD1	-	CASSRPQGLVYNEQFF	TGTGCCAGCAGCCGACCACAGGGGCTTGTCTACAATGAGCAGTTCTTC
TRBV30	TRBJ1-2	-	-	CAWGLNYGYTF	TGTGCCTGGGGACTTAACTATGGCTACACCTTC
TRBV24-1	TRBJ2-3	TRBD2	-	CATSDPGLAGVYTQYF	TGTGCCACCAGTGATCCCGGACTAGCGGGAGTATATACGCAGTATTTT
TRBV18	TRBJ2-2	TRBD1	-	CASSPPGQAPGTGELFF	TGTGCCAGCTCACCGCCGGGACAGGCGCCAGGCACCGGGGAGCTGTTTTTT
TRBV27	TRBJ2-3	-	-	CASSLRPTGFSDTQYF	TGTGCCAGCAGTTTACGCCCTACAGGGTTCTCAGATACGCAGTATTTT
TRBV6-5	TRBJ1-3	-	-	CAVGASGNTIYF	TGCGCCGTAGGGGCTTCTGGAAACACCATATATTTT
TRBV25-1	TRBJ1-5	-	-	CASSESVDGNQPQHF	TGTGCCAGCAGTGAATCCGTGGATGGCAATCAGCCCCAGCATTTT
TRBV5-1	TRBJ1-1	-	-	CASSLQRGGTEAFF	TGCGCCAGCAGCTTACAGCGGGGGGGCACTGAAGCTTTCTTT
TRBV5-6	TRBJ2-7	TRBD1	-	CASSGGQGAFGYEQYF	TGTGCCAGCAGCGGGGGACAGGGGGCTTTCGGGTACGAGCAGTACTTC
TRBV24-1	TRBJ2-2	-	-	CATSDPGASNTGELFF	TGTGCCACCAGTGATCCAGGGGCTTCGAACACCGGGGAGCTGTTTTTT
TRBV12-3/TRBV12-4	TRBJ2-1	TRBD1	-	CASRNQGVNEQFF	TGTGCCAGCAGAAACCAGGGGGTAAATGAGCAGTTCTTC
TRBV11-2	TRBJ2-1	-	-	CASSRSLELGEQFF	TGTGCCAGCAGCCGAAGCCTAGAATTGGGTGAGCAGTTCTTC
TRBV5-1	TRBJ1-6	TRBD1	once	CASSSHDRGNNSPLHF	TGCGCCAGCAGCAGTCACGACAGGGGCAATAATTCACCCCTCCACTTT
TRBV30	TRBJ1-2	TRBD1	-	CAWRLTEGAARLYGYTF	TGTGCCTGGAGATTAACTGAGGGGGCGGCTAGACTCTATGGCTACACCTTC
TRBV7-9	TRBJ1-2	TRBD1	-	CAGTPGQGTHGYTF	TGTGCCGGGACGCCGGGACAGGGAACCCATGGCTACACCTTC
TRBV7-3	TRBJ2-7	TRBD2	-	CASQEGLAGEQYF	TGTGCCAGCCAGGAGGGACTAGCGGGCGAGCAGTACTTC
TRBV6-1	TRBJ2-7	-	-	CASSGSMKGDSTNYYEQYF	TGTGCCAGCAGTGGTTCCATGAAAGGAGACTCAACAAATTACTACGAGCAGTACTTC
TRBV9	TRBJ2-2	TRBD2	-	CASSVASGANTGELFF	TGTGCCAGCAGCGTAGCCAGCGGGGCGAACACCGGGGAGCTGTTTTTT